Below, 19 T cell receptor beta chains from the same sample are listed, as sequenced in a study of human T cells and chemical hapten exposure (dated by TCRdb to the early 2020s). The library was obtained by RACE. The data were produced on a NextSeq 500. TCRdb handled the public reads itself, with Q25 trimming in fastp and clone calling in MiXCR, and kept productive beta chains. CDR3 protein sequences are deduplicated, and each keeps its most common genes and DNA. Counted in this sample were about 270,000 distinct CDR3 sequences; 7.5% to 9% of them appeared once. The top ten hold about 1.2% of the sample. The time point label for this specimen denotes: pre-sensitization, week 0. Interpreted using the paper, the treatment or condition label stands for: therapeutic diphenylcyclopropenone sensitization with weekly scalp DPC. Material: whole blood, obtained in connection with sensitization to the hapten diphenylcyclopropenone (DPC). These receptors were collected from a young man with alopecia areata. Some clones in this sample may be carry-over from other donors' samples.

Only a few counts were recorded for this clonotype. The chain links TRBV7-9 to TRBJ2-3; the D gene is possibly TRBD2 (6 bases). V gave up 4 bases and J gave up 4 bases, with 15 bases separating them. Germline CDR1 is SEHNR and CDR2 is FQNEAQ (reference sequence). CDR3 length: 15 residues. The CDR3 reads CASSSPAGSADTQYF. The CDR3 nucleotides read TGTGCCAGCAGCTCCCCTGCGGGGTCGGCAGATACGCAGTATTTT. The full variable domain, completed using reference TRBV7-9 and TRBJ2-3, is DTGVSQNPRHKITKRGQNVTFRCDPISEHNRLYWYRQTLGQGPEFLTYFQNEAQLEKSRLLSDRFSAERPKGSFSTLEIQRTEQGDSAMYLCASSSPAGSADTQYFGPGTRLTVL.

There are a few counts of this clonotype. J is TRBJ2-3 and V is TRBV7-8; D perhaps matches TRBD1 (5 bases). This CDR3 spans 16 amino acids. The ends were cut back, 4 bases at V and 1 base at J, with 15 bases in the middle. Germline CDR1 SGHVS, CDR2 FQNEAQ. The CDR3 DNA reads as TGTGCCAGCAGCTCCAGCAGGGTTTGGGGCACAGATACGCAGTATTTT. Translating gives CASSSSRVWGTDTQYF.

In its sample, this clonotype was seen many times. The gene calls are TRBV29-1 and TRBJ1-5; 9 bases line up with TRBD1. Germline V CDR1 and CDR2: SQVTM, ANQGSEA. V lost 4 bases to trimming and J lost 0 bases; unmatched junction nucleotides: 10. This CDR3 region has 17 residues. This CDR3 is CSVVTGTGRYSNQPQHF. CDR3 nucleotide sequence: TGCAGCGTTGTGACGGGGACAGGGAGATATAGCAATCAGCCCCAGCATTTT.

The V gene is TRBV14, the J gene TRBJ2-7; D could derive from TRBD1 or TRBD2 (5 bases each). Germline values: CDR1 SGHDN, CDR2 FVKESK. V shed 0 bases and J shed 7 bases, with 13 bases lying between them. The CDR3 runs 14 residues. The CDR3 DNA sequence: TGTGCCAGCAGCCAAGATCCGGGGCCTAGGGAGCAGTACTTC. Protein: CASSQDPGPREQYF. The full variable domain, completed using reference TRBV14 and TRBJ2-7, is EAGVTQFPSHSVIEKGQTVTLRCDPISGHDNLYWYRRVMGKEIKFLLHFVKESKQDESGMPNNRFLAERTGGTYSTLKVQPAELEDSGVYFCASSQDPGPREQYFGPGTRLTVT.

This chain connects TRBV5-1 to TRBJ2-7; D is undetermined. Germline loops: CDR1 SGHRS, CDR2 YFSETQ. V lost 0 bases to trimming and J lost 1 base, with 8 bases between them. The CDR3 is 14 amino acids. CDR3 sequence reads: CASSLVQSSYEQYV. The CDR3 DNA is TGCGCCAGCAGCTTGGTTCAGAGTTCCTACGAGCAGTACGTC.

V usage is TRBV6-5 and J usage is TRBJ1-5, with TRBD1 matching 7 bases. J gave up 6 bases and V 4 bases, and 9 bases lay outside the gene matches. Looked up from germline, CDR1 is MNHEY and CDR2 is SVGAGI. The CDR3 is made up of 15 amino acids. This CDR3 reads CASSSVPGGGQPQHF. The CDR3 bases are TGTGCCAGCAGTTCCGTTCCAGGGGGTGGTCAGCCCCAGCATTTT.

This chain links TRBV6-6 with TRBJ2-5; 13 nucleotides agree with TRBD2. The CDR3 runs 16 residues. Germline CDR1 is MNHNY and CDR2 is SVGAGI (reference sequence). V shed 6 bases, J shed 1 base, and the junction held 5 bases outside the gene matches. In nucleotides, the CDR3 is TGTGCCAGCAGGTCGACTAGCGGGGGGACCCAAGAGACCCAGTACTTC. Protein product: CASRSTSGGTQETQYF.

CDR3 protein: CASSLGEGRGYTF. Here the CDR3 DNA reads TGTGCCAGCAGCTTAGGTGAGGGACGCGGCTACACCTTC. The chain uses TRBV11-3 and TRBJ1-2; D perhaps matches TRBD1 (5 bases). V dropped 1 base and J dropped 8 bases, with 11 bases sitting between them. In germline, CDR1 is SGHNT, CDR2 YENEEA. The CDR3 runs to 13 residues.

This clonotype was seen a few times. The rearrangement links TRBV7-2 to TRBJ2-5; 7 nucleotides align to TRBD2. V lost 4 bases to trimming and J lost 2 bases; unmatched junction nucleotides: 10. Germline CDR1 and CDR2: SGHTA and FQGNSA. The CDR3 spans 16 residues. CDR3 sequence reads: CASSSMGSGIQETQYF. DNA for the CDR3: TGTGCCAGCAGCTCGATGGGCAGCGGGATACAAGAGACCCAGTACTTC. The whole variable domain, filled in from reference TRBV7-2 and TRBJ2-5, reads GAGVSQSPSNKVTEKGKDVELRCDPISGHTALYWYRQSLGQGLEFLIYFQGNSAPDKSGLPSDRFSAERTGGSVSTLTIQRTQQEDSAVYLCASSSMGSGIQETQYFGPGTRLLVL.

This clonotype was seen at least ten times. J is TRBJ1-6 and V is TRBV10-2; D remains ambiguous. This CDR3 region has 20 residues. The V end lost 3 bases, the J end lost 0 bases, and 21 bases lay between the germline ends. Germline CDR1 is WSHSY and CDR2 is SAAADI. CDR3 DNA sequence: TGCGCCAGCAGTGAATCCCCTACATCGGGCCGGAGCTCCTATAATTCACCCCTCCACTTT. Translated: CASSESPTSGRSSYNSPLHF.

This clonotype was detected only a few times. The chain is built from TRBV6-1 and TRBJ2-3; 7 bases align to TRBD2. This CDR3 spans 15 amino acids. Per germline, CDR1 MNHNS and CDR2 SASEGT. J was trimmed by 2 bases and V by 6 bases; bases with no gene match: 8. The CDR3 DNA sequence: TGTGCCAGCAGAAACCAGCGGGGACCCACAGATACGCAGTATTTT. This gives the protein CASRNQRGPTDTQYF.

The V call is TRBV6-1, the J call TRBJ1-3, with D unclear. V dropped 0 bases and J dropped 6 bases, with 21 bases sitting between them. The CDR3 is 18 residues long. The germline gives CDR1 MNHNS, CDR2 SASEGT. The CDR3 here is CASSEAALFGTTQNTIYF. CDR3 nucleotides: TGTGCCAGCAGTGAAGCGGCCCTTTTCGGAACAACTCAAAACACCATATATTTT.

This clonotype was detected many times. The chain employs TRBV5-5 and TRBJ2-3; 7 bases fit TRBD1. V dropped 4 bases and J dropped 1; count of bases not matched to a gene: 0. The CDR3 consists of 13 residues. Germline loops: CDR1 SGHKS, CDR2 YYEKEE (reference sequence). The CDR3 spells CASSDRGTDTQYF. The CDR3 nucleotides read TGTGCCAGCAGCGACAGGGGCACAGATACGCAGTATTTT.

The rearrangement uses TRBV28 and TRBJ2-1; D ambiguous. CDR3 length: 15 residues. Germline assignment: CDR1 MDHEN and CDR2 SYDVKM. Trimming took off 10 bases at V and 6 bases at J, with 22 bases between the two ends. DNA of the CDR3: TGTGCCACCTTACCATGGACCGTTCGTATCAATGAGCAGTTCTTC. This gives the protein CATLPWTVRINEQFF.

Only a few counts were recorded for this clonotype. The chain combines TRBV10-3 with TRBJ2-7; D remains unclear. Germline CDR1 is ENHRY and CDR2 is SYGVKD. Trimming removed 5 bases at V and 3 bases at J, with 8 bases between. CDR3 length: 12 amino acids. The CDR3 is CAISYNSYEQYF. CDR3 bases: TGTGCCATCAGTTATAACAGCTACGAGCAGTACTTC.

Ten or more counts support this clonotype. This rearrangement joins TRBV7-9 to TRBJ2-7; no definite D call. The CDR3 extends over 16 amino acids. V was clipped by 3 bases and J by 3 bases, with 18 bases between them. The germline V gene encodes CDR1 SEHNR and CDR2 FQNEAQ (reference sequence). CDR3 protein: CASSFIVDGGSYEQYV. The CDR3 bases are TGTGCCAGCAGCTTCATAGTGGATGGCGGCAGCTACGAGCAGTACGTC.

J is TRBJ2-5 and V is TRBV20-1; D may match TRBD1 or TRBD2 (5 bases each). CDR1 and CDR2 from the germline V gene are DFQATT and SNEGSKA (reference sequence). There are 13 residues in the CDR3. V shed 0 bases and J shed 3 bases, with 8 bases lying between them. For the CDR3, the DNA is TGCAGTGCTAGAGAGGGGGTCGAAGAGACCCAGTACTTC. Translated, it gives CSAREGVEETQYF.

Only a few counts were recorded for this clonotype. The chain combines TRBV5-1 with TRBJ1-1; perhaps TRBD1 as D (5 bases). In germline, CDR1 is SGHRS, CDR2 YFSETQ. This CDR3 has 15 residues. V lost 2 bases and J lost 1, with 12 bases in between. CDR3 bases: TGCGCCAGCAGCTTTTATCGGGGACGGAACACTGAAGCTTTCTTT. Translating it yields CASSFYRGRNTEAFF.

The chain employs TRBV20-1 and TRBJ2-1; D not certain. CDR3 length equals 12 residues. V dropped 1 base and J dropped 7 bases, with 8 bases sitting between them. Germline CDR1 and CDR2: DFQATT and SNEGSKA (reference sequence). In DNA form, the CDR3 reads TGCAGTGCTAGAGCAGACACTAATGAGCAGTTCTTC. This encodes CSARADTNEQFF.